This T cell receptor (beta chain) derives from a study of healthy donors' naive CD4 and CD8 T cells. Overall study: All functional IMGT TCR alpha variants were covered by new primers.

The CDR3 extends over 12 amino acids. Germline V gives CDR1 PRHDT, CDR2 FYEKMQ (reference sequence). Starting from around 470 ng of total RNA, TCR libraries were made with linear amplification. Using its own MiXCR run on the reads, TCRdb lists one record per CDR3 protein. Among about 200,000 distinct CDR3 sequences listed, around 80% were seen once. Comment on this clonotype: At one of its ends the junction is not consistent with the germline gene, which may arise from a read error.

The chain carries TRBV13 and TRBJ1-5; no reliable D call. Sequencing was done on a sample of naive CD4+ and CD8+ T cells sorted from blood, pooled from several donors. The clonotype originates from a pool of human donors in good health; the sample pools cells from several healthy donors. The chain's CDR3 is CASSLGKQPQHF. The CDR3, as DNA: TGTGCCAGCAGCTTAGGCAAACAGCCCCAGCATTTT.